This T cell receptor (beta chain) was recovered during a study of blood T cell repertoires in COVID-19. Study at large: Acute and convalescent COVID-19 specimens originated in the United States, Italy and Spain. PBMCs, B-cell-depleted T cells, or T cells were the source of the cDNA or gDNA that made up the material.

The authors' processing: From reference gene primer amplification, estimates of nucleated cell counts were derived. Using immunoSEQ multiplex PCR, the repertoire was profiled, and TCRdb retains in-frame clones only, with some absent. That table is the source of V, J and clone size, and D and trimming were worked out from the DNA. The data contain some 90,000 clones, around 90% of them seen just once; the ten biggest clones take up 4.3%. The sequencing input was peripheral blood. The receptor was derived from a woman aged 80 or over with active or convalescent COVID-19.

CDR3 nucleotides: TGTGCCATCAGCAGACAGGGGGTGACAGATACGCAGTATTTT. It translates to CAISRQGVTDTQYF. The chain joins TRBV10-3 to TRBJ2-3, with TRBD1 matching 9 bases. This CDR3 is 14 amino acids long. The germline gives CDR1 ENHRY, CDR2 SYGVKD. The trim removed 6 bases at V and 3 bases at J, leaving 4 bases unmatched.